This TCR beta chain was identified during a study of T-cell memory formation after mild COVID-19. Germline V gives CDR1 SGHVS, CDR2 FQNEAQ. Trimming left V 2 bases short and J 2 bases short, with 12 bases between. CDR3 size: 15 residues. This clonotype was found a few times. Its antigen is undetermined. One entry per CDR3 protein, called by TCRdb with MiXCR from the 5' RACE reads. The table records around 400,000 distinct CDR3 sequences, approximately 24% of them present only once. Study outcomes and limitations: Pre-infection memory already had some responding clones, implying cross-reactive memory joined.

This sequence was found in an adult woman who had mild COVID-19 (a few samples of this study predate the infection). Cell type and time point are not known. The chain uses TRBV7-8 and TRBJ1-1; D might be TRBD1 (5 bases). Source material: PBMCs or a T cell subset sorted from them (not recorded which). In DNA form, the CDR3 reads TGTGCCAGCAGCTTAAAGAGGGGAATTAACACTGAAGCTTTCTTT. Encoded protein: CASSLKRGINTEAFF.